Sequencing of this T cell receptor (beta chain) was carried out in a study of regulatory T cells in long-lasting Graves disease. Documented time point: persistent/refractory GD, antithyroid drugs over 5 years with positive TRAb. PBMCs provided the RNA from which the TCR library was made. Per American Thyroid Association guidelines, Graves' disease was diagnosed. HTBI primers from iRepertoire and Arm-PCR of CDR3 regions yielded the TCR beta libraries. TCRdb independently ran MiXCR on the multiplex PCR reads; one entry per CDR3 protein. The table lists under 450,000 distinct CDR3 sequences, less than 30% of them singletons. Germline CDR1 is SNHLY and CDR2 is FYNNEI. This CDR3 comprises 14 residues. General study results and limits: A reduction in accuracy may have resulted from the small sample size. Exclusively peripheral blood, rather than thyroid tissue, was studied.

On this clonotype: The antigen is unknown. This may arise from a read error, as a much more abundant clone is one base away.

Material: peripheral blood mononuclear cells (PBMCs), obtained when the disease was refractory, from a patient treated with antithyroid drugs. The chain links TRBV2 to TRBJ2-7; D is perhaps TRBD2 (5 bases). The TCR was taken from a woman in her forties with Graves disease. CDR3 in amino acids: CAGSETSGGREQYF. The CDR3 coding sequence is TGTGCCGGCAGTGAAACCAGCGGAGGCCGCGAGCAGTACTTC.